This TCR beta chain was recorded in a study of T cell repertoires in aging, cancer and after chemotherapy. General study findings and limits: In each cancer cohort, median generation probability increased across chemotherapy, suggesting thymic output rebounded. The repertoire data cannot show anything about immunological memory following chemotherapy. Compared with age-matched healthy donors, untreated hematological or solid cancer patients showed higher blood TCR clonality.

Amplification of TCR beta used genomic DNA extracted from peripheral blood. By proportion, this clonotype is medium-sized. Its antigen is unidentified. The CDR3 runs 16 residues. V lost 6 bases to trimming and J lost 4 bases; unmatched junction nucleotides: 9. CDR1 and CDR2 from the germline V gene are MNHEY and SVGAGI. A mixed TRB-A/B primer pool amplified rearranged TRB by multiplex touch-down PCR. MiXCR was run by TCRdb on the multiplex PCR reads, yielding one entry per CDR3 protein. This sample has roughly 1,600 distinct CDR3 sequences, with around 20% found just once. V usage is TRBV6-5 and J usage is TRBJ2-3; TRBD2 aligns across 11 bases. Specimen: blood. This sequence was found in a human donor with a solid tumor. The chain's CDR3 is CASRLTTSGAPDTQYF. CDR3 in DNA: TGTGCCAGCAGACTAACGACTAGCGGGGCCCCAGATACGCAGTATTTT.